These 12 T cell receptor beta chains share one sample of origin, sequenced in a study of cytomegalovirus exposure and HLA in healthy donors. This PCR relied on a set of 60 Vbeta primers and 13 Jbeta primers. The data were produced by immunoSEQ multiplex PCR, yet TCRdb's version contains in-frame clones alone and is incomplete. The data show some 170,000 clones, 80% seen once. Sequenced material: PBMCs. These receptors all stem from a man between 18 and 29 years old in good health and CMV-seropositive.

The V gene is TRBV11-2, the J gene TRBJ1-2, with TRBD1 matching 7 bases. The V gene end was trimmed by 0 bases and the J gene end by 7 bases; junction bases not matched to a gene: 11. The V gene's germline CDR1 is SGHAT and CDR2 FQNNGV. The length of the CDR3 is 16 residues. The CDR3 DNA is TGTGCCAGCAGCTTAGATTTACTCGACAGGGTGGGTGGCTACACCTTC. Translated: CASSLDLLDRVGGYTF.

The rearrangement links TRBV7-9 to TRBJ2-2; 9 bases are a match to TRBD1. CDR3 length: 18 residues. CDR1 is SEHNR, CDR2 FQNEAQ, per germline (reference sequence). The junction had 10 bases not matched to a gene; V was cut back by 5 bases and J by 0 bases. The CDR3 reads CASSEYRGLHPNTGELFF. CDR3 in DNA: TGTGCCAGCAGCGAGTACAGGGGGCTCCACCCGAACACCGGGGAGCTGTTTTTT.

The gene calls are TRBV5-1 and TRBJ1-5; D gene ambiguous. This CDR3 region has 13 residues. Germline CDR1 reads SGHRS; CDR2 reads YFSETQ. Trimming stripped 0 bases from V and 4 bases from J, with 5 bases between. This chain's CDR3 is CASSLDGNQPQHF. The CDR3, as DNA: TGCGCCAGCAGCTTGGACGGGAATCAGCCCCAGCATTTT.

J is TRBJ2-1 and V is TRBV6-5, with 7 bases identical to TRBD1. Trimming at V came to 2 bases and at J to 5 bases, leaving 6 bases not matched to a gene. The CDR3 totals 15 residues. Germline assignment: CDR1 MNHEY and CDR2 SVGAGI. The CDR3 nucleotides are TGTGCCAGCAGTTACCTGGGGACAGCCAACAATGAGCAGTTCTTC. Its translation: CASSYLGTANNEQFF.

The chain carries TRBV10-3 and TRBJ1-4; weak D call: TRBD1 (5 bases). This CDR3 region has 16 residues. Germline lookup yields CDR1 ENHRY and CDR2 SYGVKD. Trimming stripped 3 bases from V and 8 bases from J, with 19 bases between. CDR3: CAISDPRRTRREKLFF. The CDR3 DNA reads as TGTGCCATCAGTGACCCACGACGGACACGGCGGGAAAAACTGTTTTTT.

The V and J genes are TRBV11-1 and TRBJ1-3; TRBD1 matches at 9 bases. This CDR3 comprises 17 residues. V dropped 4 bases and J dropped 1; count of bases not matched to a gene: 8. Germline V CDR1 and CDR2: SGHAT, FQDESV (reference sequence). The CDR3 is CASSSRGQGKSGNTIYF. The CDR3 bases are TGTGCCAGCAGCTCGCGAGGACAGGGGAAATCTGGAAACACCATATATTTT.

The chain is built from TRBV18 and TRBJ2-1, with 9 bases lining up with TRBD1. The CDR3 has 15 residues. Trimming cost V 2 bases and J 7 bases; bases outside gene matches: 6. Looked up from germline, CDR1 is KGHSH and CDR2 is LQKENI. The CDR3 region is CASSPAGTGTNEQFF. The CDR3 DNA reads TGTGCCAGCTCACCAGCCGGGACAGGGACAAATGAGCAGTTCTTC. Looking up the rest from reference TRBV18 and TRBJ2-1 gives the full variable domain: NAGVMQNPRHLVRRRGQEARLRCSPMKGHSHVYWYRQLPEEGLKFMVYLQKENIIDESGMPKERFSAEFPKEGPSILRIQQVVRGDSAAYFCASSPAGTGTNEQFFGPGTRLTVL.

V and J are TRBV15 and TRBJ1-2; 9 bases agree with TRBD1. V lost 4 bases, J lost 6 bases, and 9 bases stayed unmatched. There are 15 residues in the CDR3. Germline lookup yields CDR1 LNHNV and CDR2 YYDKDF (reference sequence). The CDR3 is CATSTGTGTTDGYTF. The CDR3 region has the DNA TGTGCCACCAGCACCGGGACAGGGACTACTGATGGCTACACCTTC.

The chain links TRBV5-1 to TRBJ2-3; 13 nucleotides match TRBD2. Unmatched junction bases numbered 7, after V lost 4 bases and J lost 5 bases. The CDR3 is 16 amino acids. Germline-derived CDR1 and CDR2 are SGHRS and YFSETQ. The CDR3: CASSLLAGGPEDTQYF. The DNA of the CDR3 is TGCGCCAGCAGCCTACTAGCGGGAGGGCCTGAAGATACGCAGTATTTT.

The V call is TRBV19, the J call TRBJ2-1; D is perhaps TRBD1 (6 bases). The CDR3 runs to 15 residues. The V and J ends lost 4 bases and 2 bases respectively, with 12 bases between them. CDR1 and CDR2 from the germline V gene are LNHDA and SQIVND (reference sequence). The CDR3 loop is CASSRTGTAYNEQFF. DNA of the CDR3: TGTGCCAGTAGTAGAACAGGGACCGCCTACAATGAGCAGTTCTTC.

This clone was detected only once. Germline is not matched at one junction end, which may reflect a read error. The J gene is TRBJ1-2, the V gene TRBV7-9; TRBD1 aligns across 12 bases. Germline assignment: CDR1 SEHNR and CDR2 FQNEAQ (reference sequence). The CDR3 has 17 residues. Here the CDR3 reads CASSSVGTGGIGYGHTF. CDR3 nucleotides: TGTGCCAGCAGCTCAGTAGGGACAGGGGGCATAGGCTATGGCCACACCTTC.

The CDR3 DNA reads TGTGCCAGCAGTGAAACGGTTGGGGGACAGGGGGCGAATGGCTACACCTTC. As protein: CASSETVGGQGANGYTF. This chain uses TRBV6-1 with TRBJ1-2, with 12 bases identical to TRBD1. CDR3 length equals 17 residues. CDR1 is MNHNS and CDR2 is SASEGT in the germline V gene. Trimming cost V 2 bases and J 6 bases; bases outside gene matches: 10.